This TCR beta chain emerged from a study of shared T cell receptors in the human thymus. TCRdb keeps only in-frame clones here, not all; method: immunoSEQ multiplex PCR. The repertoire holds some 640,000 clones, about 89% seen once, with about 0.0094% in the top ten. V lost 5 bases and J 7 bases, leaving 17 bases between the germline ends. CDR1 is SQVTM, CDR2 ANQGSEA, per germline. CDR3 length: 13 amino acids. This same sample was also taken into another study, of human thymus T cells. That study adds: Having surgery to correct congenital heart defects, healthy Finnish infants acted as the donors. Resections were taken during corrective heart surgery, and the thymus tissue came from these. What appeared biased in thymic and blood repertoires was the usage of V and J genes. Thymic repertoires of unrelated individuals were reported in related research to overlap highly.

The sequence came from a boy in the first two years of life with a congenital heart defect. Sequenced material: thymocytes. This chain connects TRBV29-1 to TRBJ1-1; D may be TRBD1 (5 bases). CDR3 in amino acids: CSVTTNRTCEAFF. The CDR3 DNA is TGCAGCGTTACTACAAACCGGACATGTGAAGCTTTCTTT.